The 24 T cell receptor beta chains below were found in one sample sequenced in a study of a mutant IDH1 vaccine in newly diagnosed glioma. The time point was: week 23, last vaccination. Each dose of the vaccine consisted of 300 ug of mutant IDH1 20-mer peptide, with topical imiquimod. TCRdb keeps only in-frame clones here, not all; method: immunoSEQ multiplex PCR. The top ten clones hold roughly 6.2% of a sample with approximately 43,000 clones, around 76% of them seen once. These receptors are not linked to any known antigen. This material consisted of PBMCs, taken from a glioma patient whose treatment included an IDH1 peptide vaccine. The source is a woman aged 35 to 49 with glioma. Some clones in this sample may be carry-over from other donors' samples.

The rearrangement joins TRBV4-2 to TRBJ1-5; D is perhaps TRBD1 (6 bases). Trimming took off 4 bases at V and 4 bases at J, with 14 bases between the two ends. This CDR3 comprises 15 residues. Germline CDR1 is LGHNA and CDR2 is YNFKEQ. Written as DNA, the CDR3 is TGTGCCAGCAGCCTTTTACAGGGATCTAATCAGCCCCAGCATTTT. Translation gives CASSLLQGSNQPQHF.

This rearrangement joins TRBV27 to TRBJ1-2; possibly TRBD1 for D (5 bases). The V gene lost 10 bases and the J gene lost 6 bases, with 15 bases spanning the gap. The CDR3 contains 12 residues. Germline V gene lookup returns CDR1 MNHEY and CDR2 SMNVEV (reference sequence). The chain's CDR3 is CATHQGVHGYTF. The DNA of the CDR3 is TGTGCCACCCACCAAGGGGTACATGGCTACACCTTC.

This clone turned up a few times. The chain employs TRBV6-5 and TRBJ2-3; 13 bases are shared with TRBD2. The CDR3 length is 15 residues. Germline CDR1 reads MNHEY; CDR2 reads SVGAGI. Trimming at V came to 2 bases and at J to 4 bases, leaving 0 bases not matched to a gene. CDR3 region: CASSYTSGGADTQYF. The CDR3 DNA is TGTGCCAGCAGTTACACTAGCGGGGGGGCAGATACGCAGTATTTT.

This sequence joins TRBV11-3 and TRBJ2-7; either TRBD1 or TRBD2 may fit D (5 bases each). CDR3 length equals 13 residues. Looked up from germline, CDR1 is SGHNT and CDR2 is YENEEA. V lost 2 bases and J lost 6, with 11 bases in between. The CDR3 region has the DNA TGTGCCAGCAGCTTATCAGGGACGGGCGAGCAGTACTTC. It codes for CASSLSGTGEQYF.

CDR3 sequence (DNA): TGTGCCAGCACCAAGGGACAGGGGGCATCCTACGAGCAGTACTTC. This sequence encodes CASTKGQGASYEQYF. The chain carries TRBV11-1 and TRBJ2-7; 12 positions agree with TRBD1. CDR3 length: 15 amino acids. Germline loops: CDR1 SGHAT, CDR2 FQDESV (reference sequence). Losses at the gene ends were 7 bases for V and 1 base for J; bases not matched to a gene: 5.

This chain joins TRBV20-1 and TRBJ1-1; 9 nucleotides agree with TRBD1. With V trimmed by 5 bases and J by 11 bases, 6 bases remained unmatched. Per the germline V gene, CDR1 is DFQATT and CDR2 is SNEGSKA (reference sequence). The CDR3 covers 11 residues. In DNA, the CDR3 is TGCAGTGCTCCCTGGGACAGGGAGGCTTTCTTT. Its translation is CSAPWDREAFF.

This rearrangement joins TRBV9 to TRBJ2-1; possibly TRBD1 for D (5 bases). Trimming left V 0 bases short and J 6 bases short, with 13 bases between. The CDR3 extends over 15 amino acids. Looked up from germline, CDR1 is SGDLS and CDR2 is YYNGEE. The CDR3: CASSVDRYIANEQFF. CDR3 in DNA: TGTGCCAGCAGCGTAGACAGGTATATAGCCAATGAGCAGTTCTTC.

This clone was counted once. The chain has TRBV29-1 and TRBJ1-2; D not resolved. CDR1 and CDR2 (germline): SQVTM, ANQGSEA. The ends were cut back, 1 base at V and 2 bases at J, with 14 bases in the middle. The CDR3 is made up of 15 amino acids. The CDR3 loop is CSVEGFHELNYGYTF. CDR3 bases: TGCAGCGTTGAAGGGTTTCATGAACTAAACTATGGCTACACCTTC.

This clone showed up just once. The chain couples TRBV10-3 to TRBJ2-5; 12 positions agree with TRBD2. CDR1 and CDR2 from the germline V gene are ENHRY and SYGVKD. This CDR3 is built from 14 residues. Trimming cost V 7 bases and J 1 base; bases outside gene matches: 1. The CDR3: CAITSGGGQETQYF. In DNA, the CDR3 is TGTGCCATCACTAGCGGGGGGGGCCAAGAGACCCAGTACTTC.

The chain uses TRBV7-9 and TRBJ1-4; D remains unclear. V dropped 8 bases and J dropped 6 bases, with 13 bases sitting between them. Germline V lookup: CDR1 SEHNR, CDR2 FQNEAQ (reference sequence). This CDR3 comprises 13 residues. CDR3 sequence reads: CASRLLGDEKLFF. CDR3 in DNA: TGTGCCAGCCGTCTGCTGGGAGATGAAAAACTGTTTTTT.

The CDR3 reads CASSPRADTGELFF. The DNA for the CDR3 is TGTGCCAGCAGCCCTCGGGCGGACACCGGGGAGCTGTTTTTT. The chain has TRBV7-2 and TRBJ2-2; no clear D gene. The CDR3 runs to 14 residues. Trimming pared 5 bases from V and 3 bases from J, leaving 10 bases between. Germline assignment: CDR1 SGHTA and CDR2 FQGNSA.

The V and J genes are TRBV5-4 and TRBJ2-5, with 8 bases aligning to TRBD2. Germline loops: CDR1 SGHNT, CDR2 YYREEE (reference sequence). The CDR3 is 14 amino acids. Germline trimming cut 6 bases from V and 2 bases from J; bases unmatched to any gene: 6. The CDR3 bases are TGTGCCAGCAAGGCGGGAGGTATTCAAGAGACCCAGTACTTC. This gives the protein CASKAGGIQETQYF.

This sequence joins TRBV5-4 and TRBJ1-1; the D is unclear. CDR3 size: 15 residues. V was pared by 0 bases and J by 0 bases, with 9 bases between. Per the germline V gene, CDR1 is SGHNT and CDR2 is YYREEE (reference sequence). CDR3 sequence: CASSLGGGMNTEAFF. The CDR3 nucleotides are TGTGCCAGCAGCTTGGGCGGCGGAATGAACACTGAAGCTTTCTTT. Supplemented by reference TRBV5-4 and TRBJ1-1, the full variable domain reads ETGVTQSPTHLIKTRGQQVTLRCSSQSGHNTVSWYQQALGQGPQFIFQYYREEENGRGNFPPRFSGLQFPNYSSELNVNALELDDSALYLCASSLGGGMNTEAFFGQGTRLTVV.

V and J are TRBV6-6 and TRBJ2-4; 9 nucleotides match TRBD1. With V trimmed by 6 bases and J by 8 bases, 2 bases remained unmatched. This CDR3 is built from 12 residues. Per germline, CDR1 MNHNY and CDR2 SVGAGI (reference sequence). The CDR3 spells CASRDRGDIQYF. The CDR3 nucleotides are TGTGCCAGCAGGGACAGGGGTGACATTCAGTACTTC.

The chain combines TRBV29-1 with TRBJ2-1; a possible D gene is TRBD1 (5 bases). The V and J ends lost 4 bases and 0 bases respectively, with 10 bases between them. The CDR3 consists of 14 residues. Germline V lookup: CDR1 SQVTM, CDR2 ANQGSEA. CDR3 sequence (DNA): TGCAGCGTTGTTATAAGGGGCTCCTACAATGAGCAGTTCTTC. Amino acids: CSVVIRGSYNEQFF.

The genes are TRBV28 and TRBJ1-4, with a tentative D call TRBD1 (6 bases). Trimming shortened V by 8 bases and J by 5 bases, and 12 bases separated the two germline ends. Germline V gene lookup returns CDR1 MDHEN and CDR2 SYDVKM. This CDR3 has 13 residues. DNA for the CDR3: TGTGCCAGCCGAACGAGGGGGAATGAAAAACTGTTTTTT. Protein: CASRTRGNEKLFF.

The table lists this clone with a count of one. V is TRBV7-8 and J is TRBJ1-2; tentative D call: TRBD1 (6 bases). From germline, CDR1 is SGHVS and CDR2 FQNEAQ. This CDR3 has 15 amino acids. Deletions cut 0 bases from V and 4 bases from J, with 12 bases between. The CDR3: CASSLALDRIYGYTF. The CDR3 coding sequence is TGTGCCAGCAGCTTAGCGCTAGACAGGATCTATGGCTACACCTTC.

The J gene is TRBJ1-4, the V gene TRBV9, with D perhaps TRBD1 (6 bases). Trimming took off 4 bases at V and 4 bases at J, with 17 bases between the two ends. CDR1 is SGDLS, CDR2 YYNGEE, per germline. This CDR3 spans 16 amino acids. CDR3 residues: CASSITGTSGNEKLFF. The DNA of the CDR3 is TGTGCCAGCAGCATCACAGGGACATCGGGTAATGAAAAACTGTTTTTT.

The chain uses TRBV9 and TRBJ2-3, with 14 nucleotides matching TRBD2. The V segment lost 3 bases and the J segment 5 bases; nucleotides outside the gene matches: 8. This CDR3 is built from 17 residues. Germline V gene sequence: CDR1 SGDLS, CDR2 YYNGEE. CDR3 residues: CASSAHKGTSGRDTQYF. CDR3 nucleotide sequence: TGTGCCAGCAGCGCCCACAAAGGGACTAGCGGGAGAGATACGCAGTATTTT.

Remarks on this clone: One end of the junction is discordant with germline, which a read error may explain. This chain uses TRBV9 with TRBJ2-5; D ambiguous. Germline CDR1 reads SGDLS; CDR2 reads YYNGEE. The CDR3 is 13 residues long. The CDR3, as DNA: TGTGCCAGCAGCCCCCATCCCCAACAGACCCAGTACTTC. It translates to CASSPHPQQTQYF.

A few counts support this clone. The junction does not match germline at one end; this may be a read error. The chain employs TRBV7-7 and TRBJ1-1; D remains ambiguous. The CDR3 is 13 residues long. CDR1 and CDR2 (germline): SSHAT, FNYEAQ (reference sequence). The CDR3 DNA reads as TGTGCTAGCAGCTTAGCTCAGAACACTGAAGCTTTCTTT. Encoded protein: CASSLAQNTEAFF. The variable domain in full, with the rest retrieved from reference TRBV7-7 and TRBJ1-1, is GAGVSQSPRYKVTKRGQDVTLRCDPISSHATLYWYQQALGQGPEFLTYFNYEAQPDKSGLPSDRFSAERPEGSISTLTIQRTEQRDSAMYRCASSLAQNTEAFFGQGTRLTVV.

The gene calls are TRBV6-5 and TRBJ2-3; D may be TRBD1 (6 bases). Trimming pared 9 bases from V and 3 bases from J, leaving 19 bases between. This CDR3 comprises 15 residues. CDR1 is MNHEY and CDR2 is SVGAGI in the germline V gene. This CDR3 reads CASCARGTQTDTQYF. The CDR3 DNA reads TGTGCCAGTTGCGCTAGAGGGACACAGACAGATACGCAGTATTTT.

The J gene is TRBJ2-2, the V gene TRBV5-1; 8 bases align to TRBD2. This CDR3 region has 15 residues. In germline, CDR1 is SGHRS, CDR2 YFSETQ. Trimming at V came to 5 bases and at J to 6 bases, leaving 9 bases not matched to a gene. The CDR3 coding sequence is TGCGCCAGCAGACGAGCGGGAGATTTTGCCGGGGAGCTGTTTTTT. Residues: CASRRAGDFAGELFF.

The V gene is TRBV19, the J gene TRBJ1-3; maybe TRBD1 (5 bases). V lost 11 bases, J lost 0 bases, and 14 bases lay in between. The length of the CDR3 is 14 residues. CDR1 is LNHDA and CDR2 is SQIVND in the germline V gene (reference sequence). In DNA, the CDR3 is TGTGCCTCCCGACAGTCCCACTCTGGAAACACCATATATTTT. Protein sequence: CASRQSHSGNTIYF.